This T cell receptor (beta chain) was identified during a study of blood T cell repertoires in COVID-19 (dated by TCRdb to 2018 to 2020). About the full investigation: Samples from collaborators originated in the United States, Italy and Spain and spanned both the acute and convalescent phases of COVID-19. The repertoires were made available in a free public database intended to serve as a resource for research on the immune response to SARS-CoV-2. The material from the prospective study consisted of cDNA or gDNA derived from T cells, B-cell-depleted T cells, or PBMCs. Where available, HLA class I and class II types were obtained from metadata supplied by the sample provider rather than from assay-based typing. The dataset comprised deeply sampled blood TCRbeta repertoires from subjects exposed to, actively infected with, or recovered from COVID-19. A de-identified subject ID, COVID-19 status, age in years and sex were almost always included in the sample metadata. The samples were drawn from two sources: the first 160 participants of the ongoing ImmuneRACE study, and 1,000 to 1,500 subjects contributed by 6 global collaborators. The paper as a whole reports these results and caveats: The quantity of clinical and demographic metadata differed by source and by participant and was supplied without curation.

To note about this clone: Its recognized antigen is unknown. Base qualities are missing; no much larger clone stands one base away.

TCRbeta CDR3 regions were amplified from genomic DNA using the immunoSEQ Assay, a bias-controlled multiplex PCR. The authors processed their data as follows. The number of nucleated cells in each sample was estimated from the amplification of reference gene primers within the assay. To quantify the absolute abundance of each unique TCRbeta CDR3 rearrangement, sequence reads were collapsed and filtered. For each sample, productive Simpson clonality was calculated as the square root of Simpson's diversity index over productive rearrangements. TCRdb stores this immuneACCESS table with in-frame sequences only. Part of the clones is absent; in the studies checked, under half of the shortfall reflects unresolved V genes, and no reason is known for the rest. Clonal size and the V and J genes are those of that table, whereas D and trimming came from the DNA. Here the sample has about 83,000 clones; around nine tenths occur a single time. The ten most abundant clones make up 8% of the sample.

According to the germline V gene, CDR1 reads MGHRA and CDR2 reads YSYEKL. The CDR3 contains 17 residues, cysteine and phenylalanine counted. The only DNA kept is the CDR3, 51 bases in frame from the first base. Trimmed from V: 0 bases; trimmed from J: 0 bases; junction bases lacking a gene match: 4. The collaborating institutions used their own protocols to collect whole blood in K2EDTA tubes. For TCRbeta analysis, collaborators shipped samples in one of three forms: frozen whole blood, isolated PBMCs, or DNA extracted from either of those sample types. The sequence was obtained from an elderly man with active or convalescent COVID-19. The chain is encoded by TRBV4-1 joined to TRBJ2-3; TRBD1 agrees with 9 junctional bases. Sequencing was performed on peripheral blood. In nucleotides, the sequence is TGCGCCAGCAGCCAAGATCGGACAGGGGCTAGCACAGATACGCAGTATTTT. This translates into CASSQDRTGASTDTQYF.